Below, one T cell receptor (beta chain) is given with its context. Investigators profiled TCR beta VDJ and CDR3 from genomic DNA template. TCRdb itself ran the reads through MiXCR, one entry per CDR3 protein. The sample lists under 150,000 distinct CDR3 sequences; approximately 40% were seen once. The CDR3 sequence is 14 residues long. From germline, CDR1 is SGHVS and CDR2 FNYEAQ. With 6 bases removed from V and 5 bases from J, the gap between germline ends came to 14 bases. The data derive from a study of CD8+CD57+ T cells in acquired aplastic anemia. Patients included in sequencing had previously demonstrated CD8+CD57+ cell expansion by flow cytometry.

The source material was sorted CD4+, CD8+, or CD8+CD57+ T cells (not recorded which) from PBMCs. This receptor was obtained from a human donor with aplastic anemia. The J gene is TRBJ1-5, the V gene TRBV7-6; tentative D call: TRBD1 (6 bases). The CDR3 region has the DNA TGTGCCAGCAGTGAAGCAGGGGTCGATCAGCCCCAGCATTTT. As protein: CASSEAGVDQPQHF.